This T cell receptor (beta chain) came from a study of blood T cell repertoires in COVID-19. The germline V gene has CDR1 LNHDA and CDR2 SQIVND (reference sequence). Trimming at V came to 6 bases and at J to 4 bases, leaving 5 bases not matched to a gene. CDR3 length equals 14 residues. Measured with immunoSEQ multiplex PCR; TCRdb has only the in-frame clones, and not every one. This sample has 95,000 to 150,000 clones, with 70% to 85% found just once. The sample was peripheral blood. This clonotype was obtained from a woman in her 70s with acute or convalescent COVID-19. This chain uses TRBV19 with TRBJ2-3; 9 positions agree with TRBD1. CDR3 in amino acids: CASRPGQGADTQYF. In DNA form, the CDR3 reads TGTGCCAGTAGACCGGGACAGGGCGCAGATACGCAGTATTTT. The variable domain in full, with the rest retrieved from reference TRBV19 and TRBJ2-3, is DGGITQSPKYLFRKEGQNVTLSCEQNLNHDAMYWYRQDPGQGLRLIYYSQIVNDFQKGDIAEGYSVSREKKESFPLTVTSAQKNPTAFYLCASRPGQGADTQYFGPGTRLTVL.